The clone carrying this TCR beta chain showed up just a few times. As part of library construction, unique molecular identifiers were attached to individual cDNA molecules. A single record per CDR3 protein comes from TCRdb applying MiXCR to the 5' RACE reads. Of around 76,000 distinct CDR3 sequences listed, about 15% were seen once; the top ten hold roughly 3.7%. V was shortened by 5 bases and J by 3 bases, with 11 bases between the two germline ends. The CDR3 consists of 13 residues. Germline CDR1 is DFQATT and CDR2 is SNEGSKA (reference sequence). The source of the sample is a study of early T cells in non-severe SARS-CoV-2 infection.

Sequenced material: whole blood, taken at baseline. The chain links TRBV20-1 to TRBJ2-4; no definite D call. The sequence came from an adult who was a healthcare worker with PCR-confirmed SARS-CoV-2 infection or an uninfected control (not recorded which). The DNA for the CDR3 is TGCAGTGCTGAGCCCTCTGGCAAAAACATTCAGTACTTC. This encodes CSAEPSGKNIQYF.